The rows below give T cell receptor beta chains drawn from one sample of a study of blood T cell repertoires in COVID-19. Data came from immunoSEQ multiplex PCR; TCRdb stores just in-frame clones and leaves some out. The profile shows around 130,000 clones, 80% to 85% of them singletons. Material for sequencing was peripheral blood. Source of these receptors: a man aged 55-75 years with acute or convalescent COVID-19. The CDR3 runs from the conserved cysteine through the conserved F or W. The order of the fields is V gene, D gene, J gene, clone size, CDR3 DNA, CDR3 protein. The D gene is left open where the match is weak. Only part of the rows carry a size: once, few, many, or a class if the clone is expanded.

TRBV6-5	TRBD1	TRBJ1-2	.	TGTGCCAGCAGTCGGGACAGGACGATCTATGGCTACACCTTC	CASSRDRTIYGYTF
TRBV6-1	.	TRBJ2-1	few	TGTGCCAGCAGTGACCCCCGGGGATACAATGAGCAGTTCTTC	CASSDPRGYNEQFF
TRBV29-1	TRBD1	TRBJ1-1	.	TGCAGCGTACAGGGGACAGATTTAATTAACACTGAAGCTTTCTTT	CSVQGTDLINTEAFF
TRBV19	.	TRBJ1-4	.	TGTGCCAGTAGTAGTTGGCCAGGGACTTCGGATGGTGAAAAACTGTTTTTT	CASSSWPGTSDGEKLFF
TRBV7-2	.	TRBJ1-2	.	TGTGCCAGCAGCTACAGGACGCACAACTATGGCTACACCTTC	CASSYRTHNYGYTF
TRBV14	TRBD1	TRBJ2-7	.	TGTGCCAGCAGCTGGGACAGGGGGAGCTCCTACGAGCAGTACTTC	CASSWDRGSSYEQYF
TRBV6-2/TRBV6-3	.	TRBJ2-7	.	TGTGCCAGCAGTTACACAGGGGCCGGGGGCCAGTACTTC	CASSYTGAGGQYF
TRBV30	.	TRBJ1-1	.	TGTGCCTGGAGTACAGCGAACACTGAAGCTTTCTTT	CAWSTANTEAFF
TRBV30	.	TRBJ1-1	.	TGTGCCTGGAGGGCCCCAGGGGTGAACACTGAAGCTTTCTTT	CAWRAPGVNTEAFF
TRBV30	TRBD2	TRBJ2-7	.	TGTGCCTGGAGACTAGCGGAAAAGCAGTACTTC	CAWRLAEKQYF
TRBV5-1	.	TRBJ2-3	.	TGCGCCAGCAGCTACTATTACAGCACAGATACGCAGTATTTT	CASSYYYSTDTQYF
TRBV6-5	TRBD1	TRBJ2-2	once	TGTGCCAGCAGTCTGGACAGGGACCCCACCGGGGAGCTGTTTTTT	CASSLDRDPTGELFF
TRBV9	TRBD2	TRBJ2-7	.	TGTGCCAGCAGCTCCGGGTTGACTAGCGGGAGTGCCCGCGAGCAGTACTTC	CASSSGLTSGSAREQYF
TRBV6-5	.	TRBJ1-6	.	TGTGCCAGCAGAACAGATAGCTCCTATAATTCACCCCTCCACTTT	CASRTDSSYNSPLHF
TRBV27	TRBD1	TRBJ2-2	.	TGTGCCAGCAGTCCGCGGACAGGGCCCACCGGGGAGCTGTTTTTT	CASSPRTGPTGELFF
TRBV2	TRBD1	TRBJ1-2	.	TGTGCCAGCAGGGTGACAGGGGCTTGGGGCTACACCTTC	CASRVTGAWGYTF
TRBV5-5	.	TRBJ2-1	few	TGTGCCAGCATCAGGGGCACCTACAATGAGCAGTTCTTC	CASIRGTYNEQFF
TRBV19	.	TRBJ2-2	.	TGTGCCAGTAGTATTAATCCAGGGGTTGGCACCGGGGAGCTGTTTTTT	CASSINPGVGTGELFF
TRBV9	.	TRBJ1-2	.	TGTGCCAGCAGCGTAGAACCCGGGGGTGATAAGTACACCTTC	CASSVEPGGDKYTF
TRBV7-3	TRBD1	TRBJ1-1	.	TGTGCCAGCAGCTCGACCAAGGACAGGGTGACTGAAGCTTTCTTT	CASSSTKDRVTEAFF
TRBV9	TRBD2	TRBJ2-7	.	TGTGCCAGCAGCTCATGGACTAGCGGGAGTCGAGGATACGAGCAGTACTTC	CASSSWTSGSRGYEQYF
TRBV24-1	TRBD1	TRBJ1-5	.	TGTGCCACCAGAGGGACAGGGGTCAATCAGCCCCAGCATTTT	CATRGTGVNQPQHF
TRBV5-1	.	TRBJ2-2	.	TGCGCCAGCAGCTTGGGGATGCAGGGCCGGGAGCTGTTTTTT	CASSLGMQGRELFF
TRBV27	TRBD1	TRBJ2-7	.	TGTGCCAGCCATCCCAGGGGGCCGTACGAGCAGTACTTC	CASHPRGPYEQYF